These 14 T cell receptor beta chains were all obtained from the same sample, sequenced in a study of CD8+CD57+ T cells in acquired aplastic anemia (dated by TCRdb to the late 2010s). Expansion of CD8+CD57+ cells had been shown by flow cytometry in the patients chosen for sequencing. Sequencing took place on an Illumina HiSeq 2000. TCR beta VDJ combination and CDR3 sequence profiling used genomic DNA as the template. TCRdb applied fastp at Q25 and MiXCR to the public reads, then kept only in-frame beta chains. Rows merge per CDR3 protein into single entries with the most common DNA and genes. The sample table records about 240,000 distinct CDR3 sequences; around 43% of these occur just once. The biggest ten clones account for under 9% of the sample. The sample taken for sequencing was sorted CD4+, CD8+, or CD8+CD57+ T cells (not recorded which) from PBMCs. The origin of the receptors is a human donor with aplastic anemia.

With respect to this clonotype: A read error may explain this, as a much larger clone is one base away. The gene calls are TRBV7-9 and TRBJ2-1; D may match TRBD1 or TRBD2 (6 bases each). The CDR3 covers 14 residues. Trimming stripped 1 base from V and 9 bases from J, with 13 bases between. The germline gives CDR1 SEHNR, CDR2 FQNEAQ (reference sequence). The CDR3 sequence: CASSLGLKGGEQFF. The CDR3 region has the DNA TGTGCCAGCAGCTTAGGTCTGAAGGGGGGTGAGCAGTTCTTC.

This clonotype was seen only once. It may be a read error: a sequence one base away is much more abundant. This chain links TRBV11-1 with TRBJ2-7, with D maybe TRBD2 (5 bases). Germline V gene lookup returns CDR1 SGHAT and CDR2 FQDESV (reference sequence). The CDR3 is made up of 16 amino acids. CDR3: CASSLRISESSHEQYF. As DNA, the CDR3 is TGTGCCAGCAGCTTACGGATTAGCGAGAGCTCCCACGAGCAGTACTTC.

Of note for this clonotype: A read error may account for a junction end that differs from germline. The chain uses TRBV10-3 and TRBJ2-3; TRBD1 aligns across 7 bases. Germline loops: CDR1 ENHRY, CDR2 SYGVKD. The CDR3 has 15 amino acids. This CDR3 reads CASSYAETGRNTQYF. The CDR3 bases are TGTGCCAGCAGTTACGCGGAGACAGGGCGGAATACGCAGTATTTT.

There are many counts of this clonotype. This CDR3 reads CASGSYRNQPQHF. For the CDR3, the DNA is TGTGCCAGCGGCTCCTACAGAAATCAGCCCCAGCATTTT. The chain links TRBV12-3 or TRBV12-4 to TRBJ1-5; D not certain. V was cut by 8 bases and J by 4 bases, with 12 bases left in between. CDR3 length equals 13 residues.

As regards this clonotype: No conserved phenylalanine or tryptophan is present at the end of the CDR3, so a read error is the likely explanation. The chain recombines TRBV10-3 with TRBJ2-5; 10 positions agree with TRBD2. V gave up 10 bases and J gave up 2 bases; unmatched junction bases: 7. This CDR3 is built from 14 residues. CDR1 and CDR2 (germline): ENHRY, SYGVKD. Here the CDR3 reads CATSGTSVQETQYL. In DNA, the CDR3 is TGTGCCACATCCGGGACTAGCGTTCAAGAGACCCAGTACCTC.

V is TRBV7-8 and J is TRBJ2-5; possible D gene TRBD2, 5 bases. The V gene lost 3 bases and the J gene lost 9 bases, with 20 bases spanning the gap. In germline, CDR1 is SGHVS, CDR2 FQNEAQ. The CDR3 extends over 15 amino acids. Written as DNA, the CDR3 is TGTGCCAGCAGCTTGTCGGGGTATGGCAATCAGCCCCAGTACTTC. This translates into CASSLSGYGNQPQYF.

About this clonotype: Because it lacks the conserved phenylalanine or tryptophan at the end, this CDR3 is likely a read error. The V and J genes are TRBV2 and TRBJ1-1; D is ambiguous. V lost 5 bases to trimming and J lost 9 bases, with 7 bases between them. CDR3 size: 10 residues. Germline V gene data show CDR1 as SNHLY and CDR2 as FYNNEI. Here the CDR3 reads CASSYGKAFS. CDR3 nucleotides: TGTGCCAGCAGTTACGGTAAAGCTTTCTCT.

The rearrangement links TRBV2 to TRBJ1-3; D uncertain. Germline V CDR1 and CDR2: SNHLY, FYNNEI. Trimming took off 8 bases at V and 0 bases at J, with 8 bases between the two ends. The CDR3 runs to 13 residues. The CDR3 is CASGVLSGNTIYF. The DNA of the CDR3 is TGTGCCAGCGGGGTCCTCTCTGGAAACACCATATATTTT.

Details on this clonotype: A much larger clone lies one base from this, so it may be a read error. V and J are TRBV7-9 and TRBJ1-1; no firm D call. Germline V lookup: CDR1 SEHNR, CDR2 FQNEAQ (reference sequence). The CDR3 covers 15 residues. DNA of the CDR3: TGCGCCAGCAGCCAAGTAAACCGGATGGACACTGAAGCTTTCTTT. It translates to CASSQVNRMDTEAFF.

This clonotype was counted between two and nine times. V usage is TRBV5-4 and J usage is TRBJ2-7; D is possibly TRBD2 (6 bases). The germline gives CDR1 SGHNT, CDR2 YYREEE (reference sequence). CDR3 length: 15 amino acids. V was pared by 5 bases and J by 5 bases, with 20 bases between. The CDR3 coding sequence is TGTGCCAGCAGTCTCCCCCGCGGGGACCATCACGAGCAGTACTTC. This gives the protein CASSLPRGDHHEQYF.

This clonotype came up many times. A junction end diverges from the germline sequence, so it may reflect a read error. Here the CDR3 reads CASSLAADTQYF. CDR3 nucleotide sequence: TGTGCTAGCAGCTTAGCGGCAGATACGCAGTATTTT. The V and J genes are TRBV7-7 and TRBJ2-3, with a tentative D call TRBD2 (6 bases). Looked up from germline, CDR1 is SSHAT and CDR2 is FNYEAQ (reference sequence). The CDR3 runs to 12 residues. Full variable domain (missing parts from reference TRBV7-7 and TRBJ2-3): GAGVSQSPRYKVTKRGQDVTLRCDPISSHATLYWYQQALGQGPEFLTYFNYEAQPDKSGLPSDRFSAERPEGSISTLTIQRTEQRDSAMYRCASSLAADTQYFGPGTRLTVL.

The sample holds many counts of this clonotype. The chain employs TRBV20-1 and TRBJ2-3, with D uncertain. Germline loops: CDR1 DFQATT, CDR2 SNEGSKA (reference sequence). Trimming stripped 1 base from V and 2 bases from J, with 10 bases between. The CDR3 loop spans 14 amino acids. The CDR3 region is CSARGQETTDTQYF. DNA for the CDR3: TGCAGTGCTAGAGGGCAGGAAACCACAGATACGCAGTATTTT.

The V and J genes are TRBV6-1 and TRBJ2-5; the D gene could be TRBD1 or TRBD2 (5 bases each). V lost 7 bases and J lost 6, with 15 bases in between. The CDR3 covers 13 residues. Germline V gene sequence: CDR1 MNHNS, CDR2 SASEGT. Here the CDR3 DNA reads TGTGCCAGCACCCTCGGGGCGGTACAGACCCAGTACTTC. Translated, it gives CASTLGAVQTQYF.

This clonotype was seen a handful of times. CDR3 region: CASSQTGTYAYEQYF. DNA for the CDR3: TGTGCCAGCAGTCAAACCGGGACTTACGCCTACGAGCAGTACTTC. The chain joins TRBV27 to TRBJ2-7, with TRBD2 as a possible D gene (6 bases). CDR1 and CDR2 from the germline V gene are MNHEY and SMNVEV (reference sequence). Deletions cut 5 bases from V and 2 bases from J, with 16 bases between. The length of the CDR3 is 15 residues.